A selection of T cell receptor beta chains follows, all from one sample in a study of identical twins. TCRdb fed the 5' RACE reads into MiXCR, producing one record per CDR3 protein. This table holds under 1 million distinct CDR3 sequences, 10% to 15% found once. This sample was also put to use in a study of yellow fever vaccine responses in identical twins.

Material for sequencing was PBMCs. The receptors come from a woman aged 18-29 years in good health. The CDR3 runs from the conserved cysteine through the conserved F or W. The D gene is left open where the match is weak. A clone size is listed for some rows: how often the clone was seen (once, few, many), or a class if it is expanded.

j_call: TRBJ2-2
v_call: TRBV12-3/TRBV12-4
d_call: TRBD2
clone_size: -
cdr3_aa: CASVRDGGAGELFF
cdr3_nt: TGTGCCAGCGTCCGGGACGGGGGGGCCGGGGAGCTGTTTTTT

j_call: TRBJ1-2
v_call: TRBV3-1
d_call: -
clone_size: few
cdr3_aa: CASSLRTTSNYGYTF
cdr3_nt: TGTGCCAGCAGCCTGAGGACAACGAGTAACTATGGCTACACCTTC

j_call: TRBJ2-7
v_call: TRBV12-3/TRBV12-4
d_call: -
clone_size: many
cdr3_aa: CASSPPGSYEQYF
cdr3_nt: TGCGCCAGCAGCCCACCCGGCTCCTACGAGCAGTACTTC

j_call: TRBJ2-2
v_call: TRBV5-1
d_call: TRBD1
clone_size: few
cdr3_aa: CASSLRAVDRVNTGELFF
cdr3_nt: TGCGCCAGCAGCTTGCGAGCGGTTGACAGGGTGAACACCGGGGAGCTGTTTTTT

j_call: TRBJ2-5
v_call: TRBV7-9
d_call: TRBD2
clone_size: few
cdr3_aa: CASSFSGSLKGETQYF
cdr3_nt: TGTGCCAGCAGCTTTAGCGGGAGCTTAAAGGGAGAGACCCAGTACTTC

j_call: TRBJ2-1
v_call: TRBV28
d_call: -
clone_size: few
cdr3_aa: CASSRRGLSYNEQFF
cdr3_nt: TGTGCCAGCAGCCGGCGTGGACTGTCCTACAATGAGCAGTTCTTC

j_call: TRBJ1-6
v_call: TRBV28
d_call: -
clone_size: few
cdr3_aa: CASKRTKSPLHF
cdr3_nt: TGTGCCAGCAAACGGACGAAGTCACCCCTCCACTTT

j_call: TRBJ1-5
v_call: TRBV3-1
d_call: -
clone_size: -
cdr3_aa: CASSQEHGSNQPQHF
cdr3_nt: TGTGCCAGCAGCCAAGAGCATGGGAGCAATCAGCCCCAGCATTTT

j_call: TRBJ1-3
v_call: TRBV12-3/TRBV12-4
d_call: -
clone_size: -
cdr3_aa: CASTLGRLANTIYF
cdr3_nt: TGTGCCAGCACCCTGGGACGTTTGGCGAACACCATATATTTT

j_call: TRBJ2-2
v_call: TRBV5-1
d_call: TRBD2
clone_size: -
cdr3_aa: CASSIAGGRTGELFF
cdr3_nt: TGCGCCAGCAGCATAGCGGGGGGCCGAACCGGGGAGCTGTTTTTT

j_call: TRBJ2-3
v_call: TRBV11-2
d_call: TRBD1
clone_size: many
cdr3_aa: CASTYPGTGPTDTQYF
cdr3_nt: TGTGCCAGCACTTATCCAGGGACAGGCCCCACAGATACGCAGTATTTT

j_call: TRBJ2-1
v_call: TRBV20-1
d_call: -
clone_size: -
cdr3_aa: CSARDRSEQFF
cdr3_nt: TGCAGTGCTAGAGATAGGAGTGAGCAGTTCTTC

j_call: TRBJ2-3
v_call: TRBV29-1
d_call: TRBD1
clone_size: few
cdr3_aa: CSVLGQFTDTQYF
cdr3_nt: TGCAGCGTTCTGGGACAGTTCACAGATACGCAGTATTTT

j_call: TRBJ2-7
v_call: TRBV12-3/TRBV12-4
d_call: TRBD1
clone_size: few
cdr3_aa: CASSLPGTGIFEQYF
cdr3_nt: TGTGCCAGCAGTTTGCCCGGGACAGGGATATTCGAGCAGTACTTC

j_call: TRBJ1-1
v_call: TRBV27
d_call: -
clone_size: -
cdr3_aa: CASRTGINEAFF
cdr3_nt: TGTGCCAGCAGAACAGGGATTAATGAAGCTTTCTTT

j_call: TRBJ2-1
v_call: TRBV6-1
d_call: TRBD2
clone_size: -
cdr3_aa: CASRLGPSGAAYNEQFF
cdr3_nt: TGTGCCAGCCGTCTTGGGCCTAGCGGGGCTGCCTACAATGAGCAGTTCTTC

j_call: TRBJ2-6
v_call: TRBV12-3/TRBV12-4
d_call: TRBD2
clone_size: -
cdr3_aa: CASMGREGAGANVLTF
cdr3_nt: TGTGCCAGCATGGGCAGGGAGGGTGCTGGGGCCAACGTCCTGACTTTC

j_call: TRBJ2-7
v_call: TRBV16
d_call: TRBD1
clone_size: -
cdr3_aa: CASSQTGLRDRATYEQYF
cdr3_nt: TGTGCCAGCAGCCAAACGGGACTCCGGGACAGGGCAACCTACGAGCAGTACTTC

j_call: TRBJ1-2
v_call: TRBV7-9
d_call: -
clone_size: few
cdr3_aa: CASSSEYYGYTF
cdr3_nt: TGTGCCAGCAGCTCAGAGTACTATGGCTACACCTTC

j_call: TRBJ2-7
v_call: TRBV21-1
d_call: -
clone_size: few
cdr3_aa: CASSTQPGLAPYEQYF
cdr3_nt: TGTGCCAGCAGCACCCAACCGGGACTAGCCCCCTACGAGCAGTACTTC

j_call: TRBJ2-2
v_call: TRBV12-3/TRBV12-4
d_call: -
clone_size: few
cdr3_aa: CASSPLPGPGELFF
cdr3_nt: TGTGCCAGCAGTCCCCTCCCGGGGCCCGGGGAGCTGTTTTTT

j_call: TRBJ2-3
v_call: TRBV5-1
d_call: TRBD2
clone_size: -
cdr3_aa: CASSGSLAGGFTDTQYF
cdr3_nt: TGCGCCAGCAGCGGATCACTAGCGGGGGGCTTCACAGATACGCAGTATTTT

j_call: TRBJ2-7
v_call: TRBV3-1
d_call: -
clone_size: few
cdr3_aa: CASSQSGGSTYEQYF
cdr3_nt: TGTGCCAGCAGCCAATCTGGCGGGTCTACCTACGAGCAGTACTTC

j_call: TRBJ1-1
v_call: TRBV15
d_call: -
clone_size: few
cdr3_aa: CATSRAGSIEAFF
cdr3_nt: TGTGCCACCAGCAGAGCAGGGTCAATTGAAGCTTTCTTT

j_call: TRBJ2-7
v_call: TRBV3-1
d_call: TRBD2
clone_size: -
cdr3_aa: CASSPRGLAYEQYF
cdr3_nt: TGTGCCAGCAGCCCAAGGGGACTAGCCTACGAGCAGTACTTC

j_call: TRBJ2-3
v_call: TRBV5-1
d_call: -
clone_size: few
cdr3_aa: CASISGFSTDTQYF
cdr3_nt: TGCGCCAGCATCTCGGGCTTTAGCACAGATACGCAGTATTTT